A single TCR beta chain is shown here with its context. This CDR3 is built from 12 residues. V was shortened by 2 bases and J by 4 bases, with 6 bases between the two germline ends. Germline V lookup: CDR1 SGHDN, CDR2 FVKESK. This entry comes from a study of blood T cell repertoires in COVID-19. The overall study: PBMCs, B-cell-depleted T cells, or T cells provided the cDNA or gDNA that made up the material.

Participant ages covered roughly 18 to 89 years across some 25 US areas. Cohort 3 donors counted as recovered after two negative PCRs, clearance, or resolved symptoms. Profiled with immunoSEQ multiplex PCR; TCRdb holds only in-frame clones, not every one. The sample gives around 130,000 clones, approximately 86% of which show up once; roughly 2.3% is in the top ten. The TCR was taken from a woman between 50 and 59 years old who had recovered from COVID-19. The J gene is TRBJ2-7, the V gene TRBV14; D is unclear. Sequenced sample: PBMCs or T cells enriched from blood (not recorded which). CDR3 coding DNA: TGTGCCAGCAGCCAATTGCGGTACGAGCAGTACTTC. Protein sequence: CASSQLRYEQYF. The entire variable domain, with the rest obtained from reference TRBV14 and TRBJ2-7, is as follows: EAGVTQFPSHSVIEKGQTVTLRCDPISGHDNLYWYRRVMGKEIKFLLHFVKESKQDESGMPNNRFLAERTGGTYSTLKVQPAELEDSGVYFCASSQLRYEQYFGPGTRLTVT.